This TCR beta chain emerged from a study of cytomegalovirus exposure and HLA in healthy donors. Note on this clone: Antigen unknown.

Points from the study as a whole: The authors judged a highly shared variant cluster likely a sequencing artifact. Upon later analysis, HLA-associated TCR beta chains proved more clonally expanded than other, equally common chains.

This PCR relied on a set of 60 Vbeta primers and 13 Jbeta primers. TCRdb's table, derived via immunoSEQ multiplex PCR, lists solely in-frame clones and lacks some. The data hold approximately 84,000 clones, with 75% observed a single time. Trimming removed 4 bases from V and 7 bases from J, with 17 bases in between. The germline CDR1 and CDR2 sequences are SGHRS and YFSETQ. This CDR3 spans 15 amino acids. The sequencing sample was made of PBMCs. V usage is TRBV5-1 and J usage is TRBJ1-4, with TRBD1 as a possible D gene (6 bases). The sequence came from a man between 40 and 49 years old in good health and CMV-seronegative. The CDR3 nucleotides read TGCGCCAGCAGCCATTCACAGGGCGAGAGTGAAAAACTGTTTTTT. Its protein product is CASSHSQGESEKLFF.